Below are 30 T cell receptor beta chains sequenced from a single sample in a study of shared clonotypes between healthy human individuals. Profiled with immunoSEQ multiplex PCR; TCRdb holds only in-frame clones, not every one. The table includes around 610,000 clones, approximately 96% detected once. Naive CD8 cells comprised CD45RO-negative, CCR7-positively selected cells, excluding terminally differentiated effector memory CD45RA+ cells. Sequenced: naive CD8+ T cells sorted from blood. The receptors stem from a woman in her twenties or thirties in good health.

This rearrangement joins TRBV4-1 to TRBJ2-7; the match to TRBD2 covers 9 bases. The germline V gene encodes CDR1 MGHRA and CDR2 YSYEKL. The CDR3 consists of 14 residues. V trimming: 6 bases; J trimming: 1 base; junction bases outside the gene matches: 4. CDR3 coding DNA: TGCGCCAGCAGTTTTAGCGGGGGTTCCTACGAGCAGTACTTC. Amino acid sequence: CASSFSGGSYEQYF.

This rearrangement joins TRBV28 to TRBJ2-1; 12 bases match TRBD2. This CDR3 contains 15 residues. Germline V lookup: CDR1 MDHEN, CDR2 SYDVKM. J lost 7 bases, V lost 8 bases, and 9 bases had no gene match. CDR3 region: CASSPTSGRWNEQFF. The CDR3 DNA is TGTGCCAGCTCCCCCACTAGCGGGAGGTGGAATGAGCAGTTCTTC.

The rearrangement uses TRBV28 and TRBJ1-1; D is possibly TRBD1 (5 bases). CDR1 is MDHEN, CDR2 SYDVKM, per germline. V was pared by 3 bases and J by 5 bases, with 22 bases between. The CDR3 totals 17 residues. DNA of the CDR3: TGTGCCAGCAGTTTTCCCCCTTCGGGGGTCGGGTGGACTGAAGCTTTCTTT. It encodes CASSFPPSGVGWTEAFF.

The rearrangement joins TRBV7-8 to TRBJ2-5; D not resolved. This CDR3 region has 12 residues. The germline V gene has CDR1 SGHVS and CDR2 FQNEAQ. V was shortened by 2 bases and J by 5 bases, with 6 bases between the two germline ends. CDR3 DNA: TGTGCCAGCAGCTTATTCCGTGAGACCCAGTACTTC. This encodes CASSLFRETQYF.

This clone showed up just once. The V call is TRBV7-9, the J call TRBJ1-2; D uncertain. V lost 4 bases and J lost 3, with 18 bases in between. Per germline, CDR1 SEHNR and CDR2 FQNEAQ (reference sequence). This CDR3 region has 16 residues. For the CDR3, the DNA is TGTGCCAGCAGCTCCCCGGTGTCCTTCGCTGACTATGGCTACACCTTC. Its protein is CASSSPVSFADYGYTF.

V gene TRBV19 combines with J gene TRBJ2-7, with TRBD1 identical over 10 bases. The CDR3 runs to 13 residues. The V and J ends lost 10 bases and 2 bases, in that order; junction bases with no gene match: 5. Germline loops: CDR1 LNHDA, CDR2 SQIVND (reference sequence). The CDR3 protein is CATQGQGAYEQYF. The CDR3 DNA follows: TGTGCCACCCAAGGACAGGGGGCCTACGAGCAGTACTTC.

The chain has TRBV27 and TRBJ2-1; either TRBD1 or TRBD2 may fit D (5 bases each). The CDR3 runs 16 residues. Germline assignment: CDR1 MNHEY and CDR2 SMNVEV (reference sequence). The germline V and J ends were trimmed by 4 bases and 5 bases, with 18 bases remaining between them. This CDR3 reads CASSSSPGTWNNEQFF. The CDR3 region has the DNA TGTGCCAGCAGTTCATCCCCCGGGACGTGGAACAATGAGCAGTTCTTC.

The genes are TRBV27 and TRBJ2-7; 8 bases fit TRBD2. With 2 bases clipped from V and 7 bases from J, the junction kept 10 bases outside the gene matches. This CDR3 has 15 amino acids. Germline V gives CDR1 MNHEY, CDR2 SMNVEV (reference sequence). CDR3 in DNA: TGTGCCAGCAGTTTAAAGGGCGGGGGGTCAGGGGAGCAGTACTTC. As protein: CASSLKGGGSGEQYF.

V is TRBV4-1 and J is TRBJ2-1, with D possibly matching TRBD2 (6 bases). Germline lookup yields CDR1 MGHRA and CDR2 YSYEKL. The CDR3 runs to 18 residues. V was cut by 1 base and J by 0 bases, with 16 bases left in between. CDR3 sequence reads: CASSQGPRDVSSYNEQFF. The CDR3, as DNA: TGCGCCAGCAGCCAAGGCCCGCGGGACGTGAGCTCCTACAATGAGCAGTTCTTC.

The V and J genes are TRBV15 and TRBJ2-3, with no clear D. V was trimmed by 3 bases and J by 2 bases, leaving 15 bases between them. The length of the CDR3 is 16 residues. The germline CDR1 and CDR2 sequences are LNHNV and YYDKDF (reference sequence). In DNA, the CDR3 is TGTGCCACCAGCAGGGACGGATTCAGAGACACAGATACGCAGTATTTT. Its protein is CATSRDGFRDTDTQYF.

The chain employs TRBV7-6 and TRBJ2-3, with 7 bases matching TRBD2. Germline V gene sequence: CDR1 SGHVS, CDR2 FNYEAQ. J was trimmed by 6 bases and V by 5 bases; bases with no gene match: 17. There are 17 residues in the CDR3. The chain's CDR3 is CASSPGVAGDTPDTQYF. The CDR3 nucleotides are TGTGCCAGCAGCCCAGGCGTGGCGGGAGACACCCCCGATACGCAGTATTTT. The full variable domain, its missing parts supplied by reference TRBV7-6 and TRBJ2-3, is GAGVSQSPRYKVTKRGQDVALRCDPISGHVSLYWYRQALGQGPEFLTYFNYEAQQDKSGLPNDRFSAERPEGSISTLTIQRTEQRDSAMYRCASSPGVAGDTPDTQYFGPGTRLTVL.

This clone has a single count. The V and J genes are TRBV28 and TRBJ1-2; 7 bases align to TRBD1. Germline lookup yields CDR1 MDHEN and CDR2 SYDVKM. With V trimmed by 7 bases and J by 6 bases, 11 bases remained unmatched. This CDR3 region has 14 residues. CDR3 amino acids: CASTRTGTVDGYTF. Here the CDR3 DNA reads TGTGCCAGCACGCGCACCGGGACAGTTGATGGCTACACCTTC.

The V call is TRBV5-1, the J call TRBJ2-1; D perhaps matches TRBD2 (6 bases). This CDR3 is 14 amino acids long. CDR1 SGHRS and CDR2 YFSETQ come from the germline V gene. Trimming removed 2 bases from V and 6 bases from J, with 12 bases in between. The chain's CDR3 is CASSLRDSGNEQFF. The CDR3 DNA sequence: TGCGCCAGCAGCTTAAGGGACTCCGGCAATGAGCAGTTCTTC.

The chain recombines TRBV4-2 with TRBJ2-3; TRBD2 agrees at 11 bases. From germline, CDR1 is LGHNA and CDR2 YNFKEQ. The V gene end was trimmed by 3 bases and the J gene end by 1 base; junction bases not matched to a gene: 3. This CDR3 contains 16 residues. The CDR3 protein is CASSQLLAGGTDTQYF. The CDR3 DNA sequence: TGTGCCAGCAGCCAGTTACTAGCGGGAGGCACAGATACGCAGTATTTT.

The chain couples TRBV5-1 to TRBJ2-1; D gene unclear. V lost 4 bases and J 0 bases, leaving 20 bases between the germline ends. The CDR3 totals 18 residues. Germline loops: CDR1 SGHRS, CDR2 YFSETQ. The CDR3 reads CASSNPGPGLSSYNEQFF. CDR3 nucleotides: TGCGCCAGCAGCAACCCGGGTCCCGGGTTGAGCTCCTACAATGAGCAGTTCTTC.

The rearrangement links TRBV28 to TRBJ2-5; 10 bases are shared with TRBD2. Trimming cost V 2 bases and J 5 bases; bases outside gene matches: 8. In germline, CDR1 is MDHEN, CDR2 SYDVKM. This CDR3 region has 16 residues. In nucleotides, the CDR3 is TGTGCCAGCAGTTTACGAGCGGGAGGGCTAGGGGAGACCCAGTACTTC. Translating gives CASSLRAGGLGETQYF.

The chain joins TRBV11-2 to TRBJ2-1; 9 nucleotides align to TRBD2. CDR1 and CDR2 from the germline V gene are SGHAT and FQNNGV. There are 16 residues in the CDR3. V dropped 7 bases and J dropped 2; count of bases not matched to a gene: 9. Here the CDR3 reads CASTTPRLAAYNEQFF. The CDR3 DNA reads TGTGCCAGCACGACCCCCAGACTAGCGGCCTACAATGAGCAGTTCTTC.

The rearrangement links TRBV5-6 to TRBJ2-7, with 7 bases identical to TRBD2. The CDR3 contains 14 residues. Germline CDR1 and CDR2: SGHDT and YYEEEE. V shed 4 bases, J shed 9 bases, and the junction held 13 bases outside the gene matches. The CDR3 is CASSGGTPPGGQYF. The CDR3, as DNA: TGTGCCAGCAGCGGCGGGACTCCCCCGGGGGGGCAGTACTTC. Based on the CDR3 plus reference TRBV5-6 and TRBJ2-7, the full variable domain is DAGVTQSPTHLIKTRGQQVTLRCSPKSGHDTVSWYQQALGQGPQFIFQYYEEEERQRGNFPDRFSGHQFPNYSSELNVNALLLGDSALYLCASSGGTPPGGQYFGPGTRLTVT.

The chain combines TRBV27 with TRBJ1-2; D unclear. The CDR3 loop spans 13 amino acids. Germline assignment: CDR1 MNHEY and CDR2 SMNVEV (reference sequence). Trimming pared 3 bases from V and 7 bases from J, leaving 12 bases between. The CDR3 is CASSFGSGAGYTF. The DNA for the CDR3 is TGTGCCAGCAGTTTTGGATCAGGAGCTGGCTACACCTTC.

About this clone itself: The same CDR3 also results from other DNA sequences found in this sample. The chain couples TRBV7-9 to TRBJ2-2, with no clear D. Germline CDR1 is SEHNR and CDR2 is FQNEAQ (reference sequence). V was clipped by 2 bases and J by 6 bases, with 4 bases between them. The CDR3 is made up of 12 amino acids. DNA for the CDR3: TGTGCCAGCAGCTTAAGGCCCGGGGAGCTGTTTTTT. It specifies CASSLRPGELFF. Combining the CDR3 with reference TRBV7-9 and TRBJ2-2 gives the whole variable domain DTGVSQNPRHKITKRGQNVTFRCDPISEHNRLYWYRQTLGQGPEFLTYFQNEAQLEKSRLLSDRFSAERPKGSFSTLEIQRTEQGDSAMYLCASSLRPGELFFGEGSRLTVL.

The DNA of the CDR3 is TGTGCCAGCAGGGATCAGGGCCAGCCCTACGAGCAGTACTTC. Protein: CASRDQGQPYEQYF. The V and J genes are TRBV2 and TRBJ2-7; TRBD1 might be the D (5 bases). Germline lookup yields CDR1 SNHLY and CDR2 FYNNEI. The V end was cut by 6 bases, the J end by 2 bases, with 14 bases between. This CDR3 region has 14 residues.

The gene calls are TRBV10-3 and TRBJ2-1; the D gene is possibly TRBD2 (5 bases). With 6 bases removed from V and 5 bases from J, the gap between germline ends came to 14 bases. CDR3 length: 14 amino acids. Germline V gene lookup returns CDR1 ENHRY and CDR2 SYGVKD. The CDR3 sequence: CAISDYREDNEQFF. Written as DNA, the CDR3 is TGTGCCATCAGCGACTACCGAGAGGACAATGAGCAGTTCTTC.

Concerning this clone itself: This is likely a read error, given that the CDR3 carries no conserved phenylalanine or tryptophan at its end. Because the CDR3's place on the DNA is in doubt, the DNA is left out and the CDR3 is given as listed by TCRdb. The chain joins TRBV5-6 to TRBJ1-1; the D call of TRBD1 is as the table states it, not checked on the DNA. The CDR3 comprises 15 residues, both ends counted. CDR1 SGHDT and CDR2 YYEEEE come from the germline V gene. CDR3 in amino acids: CASSQKGHRGLGPNL.

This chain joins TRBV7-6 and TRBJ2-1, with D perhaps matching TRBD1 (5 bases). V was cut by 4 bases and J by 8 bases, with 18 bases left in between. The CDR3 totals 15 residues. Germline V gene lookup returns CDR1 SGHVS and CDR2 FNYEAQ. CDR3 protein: CASSYGWGQEYEQFF. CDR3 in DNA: TGTGCCAGCAGCTATGGATGGGGCCAAGAATATGAGCAGTTCTTC.

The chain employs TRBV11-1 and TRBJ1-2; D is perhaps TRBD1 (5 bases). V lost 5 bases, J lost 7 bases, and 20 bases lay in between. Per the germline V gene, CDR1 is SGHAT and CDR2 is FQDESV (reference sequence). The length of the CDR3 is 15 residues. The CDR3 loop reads CASSPTRERGIGYTF. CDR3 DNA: TGTGCCAGCAGCCCTACCCGGGAGAGGGGTATTGGCTACACCTTC.

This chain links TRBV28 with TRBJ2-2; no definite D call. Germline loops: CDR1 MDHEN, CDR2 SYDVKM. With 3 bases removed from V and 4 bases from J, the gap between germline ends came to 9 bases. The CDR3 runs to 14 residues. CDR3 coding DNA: TGTGCCAGCAGTTTCATAGTGGGCACCGGGGAGCTGTTTTTT. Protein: CASSFIVGTGELFF.

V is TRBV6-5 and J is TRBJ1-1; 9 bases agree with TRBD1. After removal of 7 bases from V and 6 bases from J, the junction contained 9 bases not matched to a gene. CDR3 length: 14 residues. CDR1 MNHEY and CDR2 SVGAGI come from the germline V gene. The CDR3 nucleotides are TGTGCCAGCACCCCCGGACAGGGGAAGTCTGAAGCTTTCTTT. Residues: CASTPGQGKSEAFF.

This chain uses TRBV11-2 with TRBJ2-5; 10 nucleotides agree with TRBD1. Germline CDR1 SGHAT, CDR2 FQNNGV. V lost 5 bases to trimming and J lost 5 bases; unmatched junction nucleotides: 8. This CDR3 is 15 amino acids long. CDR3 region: CASSLGTGVSETQYF. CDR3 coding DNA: TGTGCCAGCAGCCTAGGGACAGGGGTTTCGGAGACCCAGTACTTC.

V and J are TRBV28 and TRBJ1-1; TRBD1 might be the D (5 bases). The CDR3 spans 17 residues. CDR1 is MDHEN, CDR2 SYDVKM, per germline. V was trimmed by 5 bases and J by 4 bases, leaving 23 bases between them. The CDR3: CASSPGSGVVIRTEAFF. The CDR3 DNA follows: TGTGCCAGCAGTCCCGGCTCGGGGGTTGTAATCCGCACTGAAGCTTTCTTT.

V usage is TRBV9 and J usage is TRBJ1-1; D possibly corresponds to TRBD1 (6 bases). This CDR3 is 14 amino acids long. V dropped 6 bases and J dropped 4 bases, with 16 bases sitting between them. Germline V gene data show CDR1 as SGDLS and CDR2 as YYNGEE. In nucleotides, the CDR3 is TGTGCCAGCACCCCTCGTCTCAGGGGCACTGAAGCTTTCTTT. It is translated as CASTPRLRGTEAFF.